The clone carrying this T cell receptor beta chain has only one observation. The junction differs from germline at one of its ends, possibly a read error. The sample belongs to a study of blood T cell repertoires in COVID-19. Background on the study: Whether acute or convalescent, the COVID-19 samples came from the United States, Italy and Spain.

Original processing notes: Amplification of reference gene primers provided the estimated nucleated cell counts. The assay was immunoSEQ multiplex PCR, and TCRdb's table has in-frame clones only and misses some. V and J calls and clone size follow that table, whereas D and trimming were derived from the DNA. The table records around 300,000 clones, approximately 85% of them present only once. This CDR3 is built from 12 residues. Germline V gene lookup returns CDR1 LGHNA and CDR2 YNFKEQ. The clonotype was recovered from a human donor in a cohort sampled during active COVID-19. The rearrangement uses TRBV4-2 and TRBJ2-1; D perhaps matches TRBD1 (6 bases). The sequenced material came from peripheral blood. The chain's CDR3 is CASRQGHNEQFF. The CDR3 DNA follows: TGTGCCAGCCGCCAGGGGCACAATGAGCAGTTCTTC.